These 22 T cell receptor beta chains originate from one sample sequenced in a study of beta chain features in type 1 diabetes. Findings of the study overall: Shortening that was moderate but significant affected the TCRB CDR3s of Type 1 diabetes patients in all four CD4+ subsets.

The entirety of the isolated RNA underwent reverse transcription, so expressed TCRB transcripts were sequenced. Profiled with immunoSEQ multiplex PCR; TCRdb holds only in-frame clones, not every one. This table holds roughly 26,000 clones, 49% found once. These TCRs are of unknown antigen specificity. The sequenced sample was stem cell memory CD4+ T cells from blood. These TCRs come from a man in his thirties or forties with type 1 diabetes.

This chain's CDR3 is CASSNLGLAGGLADTQYF. In DNA form, the CDR3 reads TGTGCCAGCAGCAACCTCGGGTTAGCGGGGGGTTTGGCAGATACGCAGTATTTT. The chain uses TRBV21-1 and TRBJ2-3; TRBD2, the D gene given by the table, was not confirmed from the DNA. TRBV21-1 is a recognized pseudogene. The CDR3 has 18 amino acids.

This clone occurred a few times. The chain combines TRBV5-1 with TRBJ2-1; 9 nucleotides line up with TRBD1. This CDR3 spans 15 amino acids. The V and J ends lost 4 bases and 12 bases, in that order; junction bases with no gene match: 14. CDR1 and CDR2 (germline): SGHRS, YFSETQ. CDR3 region: CASSPGIKGQGSQFF. Written as DNA, the CDR3 is TGCGCCAGCAGCCCTGGAATAAAGGGACAGGGATCGCAGTTCTTC.

The sample holds a few counts of this clone. The chain links TRBV15 to TRBJ1-4, with D uncertain. CDR1 and CDR2 (germline): LNHNV, YYDKDF (reference sequence). The CDR3 is 16 residues long. The V end was cut by 0 bases, the J end by 3 bases, with 11 bases between. CDR3 in amino acids: CATSRDLVSANEKLFF. DNA for the CDR3: TGTGCCACCAGCAGAGATTTGGTTTCGGCTAATGAAAAACTGTTTTTT.

The rearrangement joins TRBV10-3 to TRBJ2-1, with D maybe TRBD1 (5 bases). Per the germline V gene, CDR1 is ENHRY and CDR2 is SYGVKD. The CDR3 is 14 amino acids. Trimming pared 6 bases from V and 3 bases from J, leaving 12 bases between. Here the CDR3 DNA reads TGTGCCATCAGCATGGACACCTTCTACAATGAGCAGTTCTTC. This gives the protein CAISMDTFYNEQFF.

V and J are TRBV6-1 and TRBJ2-7, with 7 positions matching TRBD1. Germline V lookup: CDR1 MNHNS, CDR2 SASEGT. The CDR3 has 14 residues. With V trimmed by 7 bases and J by 0 bases, 6 bases remained unmatched. The CDR3: CASKEQGSSYEQYF. CDR3 sequence (DNA): TGTGCCAGCAAAGAACAGGGGAGCTCCTACGAGCAGTACTTC.

This clone was recorded a few times. The chain joins TRBV4-2 to TRBJ2-6; 10 nucleotides agree with TRBD1. Germline V CDR1 and CDR2: LGHNA, YNFKEQ. This CDR3 contains 18 residues. J lost 4 bases, V lost 0 bases, and 6 bases had no gene match. The DNA of the CDR3 is TGTGCCAGCAGCCAAGAGAGACAGGGGGCGGAAGGGGCCAACGTCCTGACTTTC. Its translation is CASSQERQGAEGANVLTF.

The rearrangement uses TRBV5-6 and TRBJ2-6; a possible D gene is TRBD1 (6 bases). The CDR3 runs 15 residues. In germline, CDR1 is SGHDT, CDR2 YYEEEE. Trimming pared 0 bases from V and 2 bases from J, leaving 6 bases between. The DNA of the CDR3 is TGTGCCAGCAGCTTGGCAGGGGCTGGGGCCAACGTCCTGACTTTC. Its translation is CASSLAGAGANVLTF.

The chain employs TRBV12-5 and TRBJ2-1, with a weak D call TRBD1 (6 bases). Trimming removed 0 bases at V and 9 bases at J, with 15 bases between. Germline V gene data show CDR1 as LGHNT and CDR2 as FRNRAP. CDR3 length: 15 amino acids. CDR3 coding DNA: TGTGCTAGTGGTTTGGTTGTTCTGGGGGCGGCTGAGCAGTTCTTC. Its translation: CASGLVVLGAAEQFF.

Only a few counts were recorded for this clone. V is TRBV19 and J is TRBJ2-1; weak D call: TRBD2 (5 bases). Between the trimmed V and J ends, which lost 6 bases and 3 bases, there was a span of 12 bases. The CDR3 is 14 amino acids. Germline V gene sequence: CDR1 LNHDA, CDR2 SQIVND (reference sequence). CDR3 bases: TGTGCCAGTAGCAAACACCGGGACTACAATGAGCAGTTCTTC. Translated, it gives CASSKHRDYNEQFF.

The CDR3 sequence: CASSPSLAGTDTQYF. As DNA, the CDR3 is TGTGCCAGCTCACCCTCACTAGCCGGCACAGATACGCAGTATTTT. The chain has TRBV18 and TRBJ2-3, with D maybe TRBD2 (6 bases). This CDR3 contains 15 residues. Germline-derived CDR1 and CDR2 are KGHSH and LQKENI. Trimming pared 3 bases from V and 1 base from J, leaving 11 bases between.

This clone was seen more than once but under ten times. CDR3 region: CASSPFAAGSYEQYF. The CDR3 bases are TGTGCCAGCAGTCCATTCGCTGCGGGCTCCTACGAGCAGTACTTC. V is TRBV6-6 and J is TRBJ2-7; a possible D gene is TRBD2 (5 bases). With 5 bases removed from V and 0 bases from J, the gap between germline ends came to 14 bases. Germline V gene lookup returns CDR1 MNHNY and CDR2 SVGAGI (reference sequence). This CDR3 spans 15 amino acids.

This sequence joins TRBV30 and TRBJ1-4, with D maybe TRBD1 (5 bases). This CDR3 is built from 14 residues. The germline gives CDR1 GTSNPN, CDR2 SVGIG (reference sequence). V lost 3 bases and J lost 5, with 13 bases in between. The CDR3 DNA sequence: TGTGCCTGGAGGGGGGGGAAGGGGAATGAAAAACTGTTTTTT. This sequence encodes CAWRGGKGNEKLFF.

CDR3 coding DNA: TGTGCCAGCAGCCTAGCGGGAGGGAACACCGGGGAGCTGTTTTTT. It yields the protein CASSLAGGNTGELFF. The chain joins TRBV11-2 to TRBJ2-2, with TRBD2 identical over 11 bases. Unmatched junction bases numbered 0, after V lost 5 bases and J lost 1 base. Germline CDR1 is SGHAT and CDR2 is FQNNGV. The CDR3 has 15 amino acids.

The CDR3 nucleotides are TGCGCCAGCAGCCCAGGAGGTCCCCGAGAGACCCAGTACTTC. It encodes CASSPGGPRETQYF. This chain uses TRBV5-1 with TRBJ2-5, with a possible D match to TRBD2 (5 bases). The germline V gene has CDR1 SGHRS and CDR2 YFSETQ. This CDR3 is 14 amino acids long. Trimming cost V 4 bases and J 4 bases, with 14 bases left between them.

The chain has TRBV5-6 and TRBJ1-1; possible D gene TRBD1, 6 bases. This CDR3 has 14 residues. Trimming took 4 bases from V and 0 from J, leaving 10 bases between them. CDR1 and CDR2 from the germline V gene are SGHDT and YYEEEE. CDR3 coding DNA: TGTGCCAGCAGCATGGGACACCTGAACACTGAAGCTTTCTTT. Translation gives CASSMGHLNTEAFF.

This clone occurred a few times. V and J are TRBV6-5 and TRBJ2-1; TRBD2 aligns across 8 bases. CDR1 is MNHEY, CDR2 SVGAGI, per germline. The CDR3 extends over 15 amino acids. The trim removed 0 bases at V and 14 bases at J, leaving 12 bases unmatched. The CDR3 sequence is CASSYSRTSLSTEFF. For the CDR3, the DNA is TGTGCCAGCAGTTACTCCAGGACTAGCCTCAGTACCGAGTTCTTC.

This clone was counted between two and nine times. DNA for the CDR3: TGCGCCAGCACAAAGGGGGTTAGCACAGATACGCAGTATTTT. This codes for CASTKGVSTDTQYF. The chain couples TRBV5-1 to TRBJ2-3; D may be TRBD1 (6 bases). Germline loops: CDR1 SGHRS, CDR2 YFSETQ. Trimming took 6 bases from V and 0 from J, leaving 11 bases between them. CDR3 length: 14 amino acids.

This clone was seen only once. For the CDR3, the DNA is TGTGCCAGCAGTTCACACGCAGGCAATGAGCAGTTCTTC. This sequence encodes CASSSHAGNEQFF. This chain uses TRBV6-1 with TRBJ2-1, with unresolved D. The CDR3 runs 13 residues. The germline gives CDR1 MNHNS, CDR2 SASEGT. Between the trimmed V and J ends, which lost 5 bases and 6 bases, there was a span of 11 bases.

This chain links TRBV28 with TRBJ1-2; D unresolved. The germline gives CDR1 MDHEN, CDR2 SYDVKM. V was pared by 3 bases and J by 4 bases, with 12 bases between. The CDR3 sequence is 14 residues long. CDR3 residues: CASSFPKTGYGYTF. The CDR3 bases are TGTGCCAGCAGTTTTCCGAAGACGGGCTATGGCTACACCTTC.

This chain connects TRBV4-2 to TRBJ1-1; TRBD1 matches at 8 bases. The CDR3 consists of 15 residues. The germline V gene has CDR1 LGHNA and CDR2 YNFKEQ. Trimming took 6 bases from V and 7 from J; bases not matched to a gene: 13. The CDR3 sequence is CASRRRGQGGSEAFF. Here the CDR3 DNA reads TGTGCCAGCAGACGAAGAGGACAGGGCGGAAGTGAAGCTTTCTTT.

This rearrangement joins TRBV18 to TRBJ1-1, with D tentatively TRBD1 (6 bases). This CDR3 region has 15 residues. Germline loops: CDR1 KGHSH, CDR2 LQKENI. V dropped 3 bases and J dropped 0 bases, with 11 bases sitting between them. The CDR3 nucleotides are TGTGCCAGCTCACCCAGACAGGAGATGAACACTGAAGCTTTCTTT. Protein: CASSPRQEMNTEAFF.

V gene TRBV30 combines with J gene TRBJ1-1; 11 positions agree with TRBD1. With 3 bases clipped from V and 8 bases from J, the junction kept 5 bases outside the gene matches. Per the germline V gene, CDR1 is GTSNPN and CDR2 is SVGIG (reference sequence). This CDR3 spans 13 amino acids. CDR3 in DNA: TGTGCCTGGAGCTTCCGGGACAGGGGGGAAGCTTTCTTT. It encodes CAWSFRDRGEAFF.